This record looks at one TCR beta chain sequence and its context. The specificity of this receptor is unknown. Per-base qualities were not stored, and no clone one base away is much larger. This sample is part of a study of blood T cell repertoires in COVID-19 (dated by TCRdb to 2020 to 2021). For the study in its entirety: Samples from collaborators originated in the United States, Italy and Spain and spanned both the acute and convalescent phases of COVID-19. Where available, HLA class I and class II types were taken from metadata supplied by the sample provider and were not determined by assay-based typing. Deeply sampled blood TCRbeta repertoires from subjects exposed to, actively infected with, or recovered from COVID-19 were included in the dataset. Nearly every sample came with metadata listing a de-identified subject ID, COVID-19 status, age in years and sex. Samples came from the ongoing ImmuneRACE study (first 160 participants) plus 1,254 subjects from 6 global collaborators. The material from the prospective study consisted of cDNA or gDNA derived from T cells, B-cell-depleted T cells, or PBMCs. The repertoires were made available in a free public database intended to serve as a resource for research on the immune response to SARS-CoV-2. The paper's findings and limits, for the study overall: The quantity of clinical and demographic metadata differed by source and by participant and was supplied without curation.

Inclusive of the bounding cysteine and phenylalanine, the CDR3 is 19 residues long. CDR3 DNA only is kept here, 57 bases in frame from base 1. The germline V gene (reference sequence) yields SGHNT for CDR1 and YYREEE for CDR2. The V end gives up 3 bases and the J end 2 bases, leaving 9 bases in the junction not matched to a gene. TCRbeta CDR3 regions were amplified from genomic DNA by means of the immunoSEQ Assay, a bias-controlled multiplex PCR. The published analysis was carried out like this. Within the assay, amplification of reference gene primers was used to estimate how many nucleated cells each sample contained. To quantify the absolute abundance of each unique TCRbeta CDR3 rearrangement, sequence reads were collapsed and filtered. For each sample, productive Simpson clonality was calculated as the square root of Simpson's diversity index over productive rearrangements. TCRdb obtained this table from immuneACCESS and retained in-frame rearrangements with V and J assigned. These tables miss some clones; where compared with another copy, unresolved V genes account for less than half of the shortfall, and the remainder is unexplained. Clone size and V and J calls were adopted from that table, with D and trimming inferred from the DNA. The sample table contains about 120,000 clones; only one count was recorded for 90% of them. The biggest ten clones account for around 4% of the sample.

In Seattle, one collaborating source enrolled patients while the infection was active and tracked those patients longitudinally over the course of disease. The collaborating institutions used their own protocols to collect whole blood in K2EDTA tubes. For TCRbeta analysis, collaborator samples were shipped as frozen whole blood, as isolated PBMCs, or as DNA extracted from either sample type. Source material: peripheral blood. This chain joins TRBV5-4 to TRBJ2-2, with TRBD2 identical over 14 junction bases. This sequence originates from an older woman with COVID-19, enrolled during active disease. The base sequence is TGTGCCAGCAGCTCCGGGACTAGCGGGGGACCCATCAACACCGGGGAGCTGTTTTTT. The resulting protein is CASSSGTSGGPINTGELFF.